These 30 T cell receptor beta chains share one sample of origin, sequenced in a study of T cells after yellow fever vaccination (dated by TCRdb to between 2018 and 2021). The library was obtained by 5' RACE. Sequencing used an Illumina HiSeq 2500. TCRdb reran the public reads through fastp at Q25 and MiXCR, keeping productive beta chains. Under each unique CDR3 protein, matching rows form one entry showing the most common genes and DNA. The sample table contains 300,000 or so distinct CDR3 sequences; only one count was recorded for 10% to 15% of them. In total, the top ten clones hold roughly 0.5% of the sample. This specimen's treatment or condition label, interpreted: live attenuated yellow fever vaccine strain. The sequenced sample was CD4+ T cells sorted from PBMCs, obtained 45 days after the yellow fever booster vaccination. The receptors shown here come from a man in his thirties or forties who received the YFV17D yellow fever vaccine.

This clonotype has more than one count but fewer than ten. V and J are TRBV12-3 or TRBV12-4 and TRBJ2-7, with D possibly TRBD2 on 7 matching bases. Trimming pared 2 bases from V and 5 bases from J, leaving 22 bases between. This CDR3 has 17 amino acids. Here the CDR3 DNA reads TGTGCCAGCAGTTTATCAGAGGGGGGGGCGCTTTACGACGAGCAGTACTTC. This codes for CASSLSEGGALYDEQYF.

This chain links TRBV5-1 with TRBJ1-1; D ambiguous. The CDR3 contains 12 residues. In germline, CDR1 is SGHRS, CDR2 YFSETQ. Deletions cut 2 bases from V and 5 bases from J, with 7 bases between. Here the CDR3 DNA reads TGCGCCAGCAGCTTTGATCGAACTGAAGCTTTCTTT. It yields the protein CASSFDRTEAFF.

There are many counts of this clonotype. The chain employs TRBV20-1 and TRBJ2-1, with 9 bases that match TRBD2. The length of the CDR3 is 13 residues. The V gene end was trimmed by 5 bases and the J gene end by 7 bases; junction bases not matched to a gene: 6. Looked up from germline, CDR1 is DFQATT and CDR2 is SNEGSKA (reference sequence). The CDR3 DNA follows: TGCAGTGCTGGGTTAGCGGGAGTGAATGAGCAGTTCTTC. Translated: CSAGLAGVNEQFF.

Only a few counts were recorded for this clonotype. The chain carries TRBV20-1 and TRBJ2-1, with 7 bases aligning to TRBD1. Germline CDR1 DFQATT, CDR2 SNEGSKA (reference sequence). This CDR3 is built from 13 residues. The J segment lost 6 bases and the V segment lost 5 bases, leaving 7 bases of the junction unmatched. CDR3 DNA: TGCAGTGCTTACCGGACAGGACGCAATGAGCAGTTCTTC. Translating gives CSAYRTGRNEQFF.

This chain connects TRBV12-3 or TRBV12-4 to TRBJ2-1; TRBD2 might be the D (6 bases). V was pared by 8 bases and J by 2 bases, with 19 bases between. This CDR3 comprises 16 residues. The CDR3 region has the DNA TGTGCCAGCGTATCCCGGGGGTCGGGCCCCTACAATGAGCAGTTCTTC. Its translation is CASVSRGSGPYNEQFF.

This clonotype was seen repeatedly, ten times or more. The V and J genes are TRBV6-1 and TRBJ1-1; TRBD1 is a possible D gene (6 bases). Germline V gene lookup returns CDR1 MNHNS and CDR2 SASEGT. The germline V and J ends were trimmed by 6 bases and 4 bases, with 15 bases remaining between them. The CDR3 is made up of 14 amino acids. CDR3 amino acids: CASSPTGSSTEAFF. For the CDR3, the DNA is TGTGCCAGCAGCCCCACAGGGTCGAGCACTGAAGCTTTCTTT.

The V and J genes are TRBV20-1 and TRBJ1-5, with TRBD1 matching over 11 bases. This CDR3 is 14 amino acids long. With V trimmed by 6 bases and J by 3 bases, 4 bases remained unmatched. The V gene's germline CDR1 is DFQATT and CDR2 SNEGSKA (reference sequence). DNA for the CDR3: TGCAGTGCACCGGGACAGGGGGACAATCAGCCCCAGCATTTT. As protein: CSAPGQGDNQPQHF.

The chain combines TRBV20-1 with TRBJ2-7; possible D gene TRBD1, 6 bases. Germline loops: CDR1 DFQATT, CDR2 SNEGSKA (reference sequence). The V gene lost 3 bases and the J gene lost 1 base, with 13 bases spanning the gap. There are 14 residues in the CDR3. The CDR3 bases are TGCAGTGCTAGTGCCGGGACACAATCCTACGAGCAGTACTTC. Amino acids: CSASAGTQSYEQYF.

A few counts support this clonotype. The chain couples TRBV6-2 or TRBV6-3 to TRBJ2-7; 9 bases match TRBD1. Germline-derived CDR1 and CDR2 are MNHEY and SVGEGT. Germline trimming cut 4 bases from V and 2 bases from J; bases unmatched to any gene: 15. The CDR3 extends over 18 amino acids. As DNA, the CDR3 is TGTGCCAGCAGTTCTCGTCCCGGGACAGGGTTTGGAGCCTACGAGCAGTACTTC. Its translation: CASSSRPGTGFGAYEQYF.

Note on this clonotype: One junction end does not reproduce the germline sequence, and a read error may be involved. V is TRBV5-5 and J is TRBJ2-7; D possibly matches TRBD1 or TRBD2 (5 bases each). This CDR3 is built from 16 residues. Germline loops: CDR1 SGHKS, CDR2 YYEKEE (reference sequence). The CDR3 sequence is CANSLVVGRKFYEQYF. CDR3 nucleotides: TGTGCCAACAGCTTGGTCGTGGGACGGAAGTTTTACGAGCAGTACTTC.

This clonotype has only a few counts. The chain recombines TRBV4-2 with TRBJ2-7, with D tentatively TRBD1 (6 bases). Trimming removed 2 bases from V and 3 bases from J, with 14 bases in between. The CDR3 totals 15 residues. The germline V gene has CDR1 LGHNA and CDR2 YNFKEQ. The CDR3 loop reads CASSQSQDSYYEQYF. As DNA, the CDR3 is TGTGCCAGCAGCCAAAGTCAGGACAGTTACTACGAGCAGTACTTC.

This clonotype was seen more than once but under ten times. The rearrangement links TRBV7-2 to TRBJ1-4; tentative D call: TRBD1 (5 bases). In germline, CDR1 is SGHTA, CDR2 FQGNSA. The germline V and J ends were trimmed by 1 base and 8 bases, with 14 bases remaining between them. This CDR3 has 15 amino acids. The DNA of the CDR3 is TGTGCCAGCAGCTTAGGGCTCGGGGGTGGAGAAAAACTGTTTTTT. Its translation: CASSLGLGGGEKLFF.

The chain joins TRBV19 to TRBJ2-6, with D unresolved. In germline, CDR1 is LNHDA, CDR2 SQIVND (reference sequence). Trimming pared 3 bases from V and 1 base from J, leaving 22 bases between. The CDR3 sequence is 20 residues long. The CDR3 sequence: CASSIYGLSPLGSGANVLTF. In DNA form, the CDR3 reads TGTGCCAGTAGTATTTATGGGCTCTCGCCGTTGGGGTCTGGGGCCAACGTCCTGACTTTC.

CDR3 protein: CASSLALLAGGVETQYF. The CDR3 DNA reads as TGCGCCAGCAGCTTGGCCCTCCTAGCGGGAGGGGTAGAGACCCAGTACTTC. The J gene is TRBJ2-5, the V gene TRBV5-1; 12 bases align to TRBD2. Germline CDR1 is SGHRS and CDR2 is YFSETQ. V lost 0 bases to trimming and J lost 4 bases; unmatched junction nucleotides: 7. This CDR3 has 17 amino acids.

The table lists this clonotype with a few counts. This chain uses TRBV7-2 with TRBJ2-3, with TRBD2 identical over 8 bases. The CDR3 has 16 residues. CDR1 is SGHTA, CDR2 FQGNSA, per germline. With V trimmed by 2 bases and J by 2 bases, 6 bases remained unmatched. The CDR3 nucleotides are TGTGCCAGCAGCTTAATGCCGGGAGGGATCACAGATACGCAGTATTTT. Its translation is CASSLMPGGITDTQYF.

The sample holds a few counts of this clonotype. The CDR3 reads CAGTDNTGELFF. DNA for the CDR3: TGTGCGGGTACTGATAACACCGGGGAGCTGTTTTTT. The rearrangement joins TRBV2 to TRBJ2-2; D is ambiguous. The CDR3 is 12 amino acids. In germline, CDR1 is SNHLY, CDR2 FYNNEI. Supplemented by reference TRBV2 and TRBJ2-2, the full variable domain reads EPEVTQTPSHQVTQMGQEVILRCVPISNHLYFYWYRQILGQKVEFLVSFYNNEISEKSEIFDDQFSVERPDGSNFTLKIRSTKLEDSAMYFCAGTDNTGELFFGEGSRLTVL.

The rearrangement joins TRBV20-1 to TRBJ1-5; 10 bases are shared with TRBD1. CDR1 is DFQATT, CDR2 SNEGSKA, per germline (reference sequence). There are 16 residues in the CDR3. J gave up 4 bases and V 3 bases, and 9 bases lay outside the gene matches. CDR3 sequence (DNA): TGCAGTGCTAGGATCCGACAGGGGGCTTGGAATCAGCCCCAGCATTTT. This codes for CSARIRQGAWNQPQHF.

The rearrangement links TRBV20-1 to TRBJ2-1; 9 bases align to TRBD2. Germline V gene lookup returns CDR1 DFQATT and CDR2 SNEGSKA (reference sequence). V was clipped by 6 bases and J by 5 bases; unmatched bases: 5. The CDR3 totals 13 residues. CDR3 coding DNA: TGCAGTGCCGGACTAGCGCCAAACAATGAGCAGTTCTTC. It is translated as CSAGLAPNNEQFF.

This chain's CDR3 is CSVPGTSGRRHGLDTQYF. As DNA, the CDR3 is TGCAGCGTTCCCGGGACTAGCGGGAGGCGCCATGGTTTAGATACGCAGTATTTT. V and J are TRBV29-1 and TRBJ2-3; 15 bases are shared with TRBD2. The CDR3 has 18 residues. From germline, CDR1 is SQVTM and CDR2 ANQGSEA. Trimming cost V 5 bases and J 5 bases; bases outside gene matches: 14.

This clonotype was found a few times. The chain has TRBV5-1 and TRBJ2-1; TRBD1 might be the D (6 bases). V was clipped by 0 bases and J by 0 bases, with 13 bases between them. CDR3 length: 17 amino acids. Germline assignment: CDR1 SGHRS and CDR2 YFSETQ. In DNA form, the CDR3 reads TGCGCCAGCAGCTTGGGTGGGACATTAAGCTCCTACAATGAGCAGTTCTTC. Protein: CASSLGGTLSSYNEQFF.

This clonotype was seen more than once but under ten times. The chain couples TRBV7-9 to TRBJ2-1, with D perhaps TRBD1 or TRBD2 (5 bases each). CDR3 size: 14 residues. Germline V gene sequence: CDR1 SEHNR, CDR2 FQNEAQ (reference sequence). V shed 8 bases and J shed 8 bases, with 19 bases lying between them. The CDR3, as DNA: TGTGCCAGCGGTATACCGGGACGGCCACATGAGCAGTTCTTC. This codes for CASGIPGRPHEQFF.

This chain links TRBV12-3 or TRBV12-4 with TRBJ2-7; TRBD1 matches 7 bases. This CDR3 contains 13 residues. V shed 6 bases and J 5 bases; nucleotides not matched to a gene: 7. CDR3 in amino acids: CASREGAQDEQYF. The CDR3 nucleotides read TGTGCCAGCAGAGAGGGGGCGCAGGACGAGCAGTACTTC.

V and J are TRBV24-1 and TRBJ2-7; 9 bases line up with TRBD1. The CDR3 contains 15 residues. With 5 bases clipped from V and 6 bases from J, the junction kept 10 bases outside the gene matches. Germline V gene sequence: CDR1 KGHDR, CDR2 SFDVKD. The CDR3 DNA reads TGTGCCACCAGTGCCCCAGGGACAGGGTTGGGCGAGCAGTACTTC. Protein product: CATSAPGTGLGEQYF.

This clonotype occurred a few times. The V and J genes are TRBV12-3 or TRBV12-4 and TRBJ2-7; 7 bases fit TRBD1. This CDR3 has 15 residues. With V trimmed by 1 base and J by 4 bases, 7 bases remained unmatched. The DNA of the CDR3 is TGTGCCAGCAGTTTAGATACAGGGGCCAGGTACGAGCAGTACTTC. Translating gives CASSLDTGARYEQYF.

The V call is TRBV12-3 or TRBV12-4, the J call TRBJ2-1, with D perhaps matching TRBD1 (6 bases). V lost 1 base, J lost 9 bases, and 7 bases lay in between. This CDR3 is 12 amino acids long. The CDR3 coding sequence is TGTGCCAGCAGTTTAGAGGGGGTTGAGCAGTTCTTC. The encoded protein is CASSLEGVEQFF.

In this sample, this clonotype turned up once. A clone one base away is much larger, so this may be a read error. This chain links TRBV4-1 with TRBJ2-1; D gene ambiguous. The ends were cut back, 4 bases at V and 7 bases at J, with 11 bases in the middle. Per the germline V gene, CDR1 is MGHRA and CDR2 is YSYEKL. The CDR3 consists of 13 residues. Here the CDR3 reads CASSLSPVNEQFF. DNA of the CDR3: TGCGCCAGCAGCCTCTCTCCCGTGAATGAGCAGTTCTTC.

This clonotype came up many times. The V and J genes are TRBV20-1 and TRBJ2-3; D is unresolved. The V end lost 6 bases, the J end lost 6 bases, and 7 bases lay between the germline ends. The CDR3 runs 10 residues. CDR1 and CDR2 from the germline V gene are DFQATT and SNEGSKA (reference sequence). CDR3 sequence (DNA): TGCAGTGCCTTGCTGGATACGCAGTATTTT. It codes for CSALLDTQYF.

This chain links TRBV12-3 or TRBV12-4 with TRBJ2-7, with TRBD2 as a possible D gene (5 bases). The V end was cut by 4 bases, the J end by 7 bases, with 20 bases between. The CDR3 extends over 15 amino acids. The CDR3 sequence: CASSYLGATSGEQYF. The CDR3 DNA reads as TGTGCCAGCAGTTATTTGGGAGCTACCTCGGGTGAGCAGTACTTC.

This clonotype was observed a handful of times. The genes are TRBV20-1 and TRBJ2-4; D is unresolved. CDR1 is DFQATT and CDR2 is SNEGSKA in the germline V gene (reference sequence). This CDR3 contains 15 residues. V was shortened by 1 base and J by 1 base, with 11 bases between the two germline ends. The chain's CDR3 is CSARANGRAKNIQYF. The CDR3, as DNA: TGCAGTGCTAGAGCCAACGGGCGGGCCAAAAACATTCAGTACTTC.

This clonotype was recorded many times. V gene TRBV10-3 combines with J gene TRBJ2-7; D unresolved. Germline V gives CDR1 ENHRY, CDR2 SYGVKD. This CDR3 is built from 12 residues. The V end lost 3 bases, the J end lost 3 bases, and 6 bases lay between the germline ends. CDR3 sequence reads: CAISDKGYEQYF. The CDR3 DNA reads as TGTGCCATCAGTGACAAGGGCTACGAGCAGTACTTC.